The clone carrying this TCR beta chain came up many times. In the original processing: Across clinicopathological groups, CDR3 differences served as the basis for building a distant-metastasis classifier for papillary thyroid cancer. MiXCR re-clonotyped the PCR reads for TCRdb. These V and J calls originate from TCRdb's pipeline instead of the authors' own analysis. The sample includes 55,000 or so clones, around a sixth of them seen just once. The data are from a study of metastatic and nonmetastatic thyroid tumors. Every patient was untreated before thyroid surgery. CDR1 MNHNY and CDR2 SVGAGI come from the germline V gene (reference sequence). The CDR3 covers 18 residues. V lost 2 bases to trimming and J lost 8 bases, with 27 bases between them.

V usage is TRBV6-6 and J usage is TRBJ1-2; D uncertain. Sequencing was performed on blood. The sequence was obtained from a female donor with papillary thyroid cancer or a benign thyroid nodule (not recorded which). Some clones in this sample may be carry-over from other donors' samples. CDR3 sequence: CASSYIQGPRKLAMGYTF. The DNA of the CDR3 is TGTGCCAGCAGTTACATCCAAGGGCCACGGAAACTAGCTATGGGCTACACCTTC.